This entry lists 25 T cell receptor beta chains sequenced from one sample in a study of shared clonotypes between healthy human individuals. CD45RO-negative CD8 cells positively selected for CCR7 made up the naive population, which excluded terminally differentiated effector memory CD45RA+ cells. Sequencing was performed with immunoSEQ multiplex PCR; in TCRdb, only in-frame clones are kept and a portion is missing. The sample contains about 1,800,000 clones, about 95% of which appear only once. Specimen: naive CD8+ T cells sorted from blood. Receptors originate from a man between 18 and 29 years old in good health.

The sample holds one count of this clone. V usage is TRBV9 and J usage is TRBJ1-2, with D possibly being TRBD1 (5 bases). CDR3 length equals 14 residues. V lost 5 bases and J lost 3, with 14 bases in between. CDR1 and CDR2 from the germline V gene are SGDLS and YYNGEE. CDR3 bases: TGTGCCAGCAGTCTCGGGGCCGGCCACTATGGCTACACCTTC. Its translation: CASSLGAGHYGYTF.

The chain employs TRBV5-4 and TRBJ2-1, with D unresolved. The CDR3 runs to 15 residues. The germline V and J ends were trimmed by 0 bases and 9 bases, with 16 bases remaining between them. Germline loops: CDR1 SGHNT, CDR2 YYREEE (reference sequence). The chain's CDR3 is CASSLVSGRSSEQFF. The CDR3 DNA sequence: TGTGCCAGCAGCTTGGTTTCCGGCCGGAGTAGTGAGCAGTTCTTC.

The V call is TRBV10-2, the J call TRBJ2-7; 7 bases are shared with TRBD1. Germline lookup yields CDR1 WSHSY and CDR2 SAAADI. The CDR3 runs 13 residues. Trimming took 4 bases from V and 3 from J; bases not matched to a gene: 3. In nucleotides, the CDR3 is TGCGCCAGCAGTGTGGGACAGAACTACGAGCAGTACTTC. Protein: CASSVGQNYEQYF.

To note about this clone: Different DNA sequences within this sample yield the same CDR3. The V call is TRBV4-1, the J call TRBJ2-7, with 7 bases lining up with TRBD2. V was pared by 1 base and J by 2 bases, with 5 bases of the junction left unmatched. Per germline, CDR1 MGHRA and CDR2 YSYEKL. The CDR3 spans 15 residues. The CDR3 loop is CASSQAPGGAYEQYF. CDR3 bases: TGCGCCAGCAGCCAAGCCCCGGGAGGCGCCTACGAGCAGTACTTC.

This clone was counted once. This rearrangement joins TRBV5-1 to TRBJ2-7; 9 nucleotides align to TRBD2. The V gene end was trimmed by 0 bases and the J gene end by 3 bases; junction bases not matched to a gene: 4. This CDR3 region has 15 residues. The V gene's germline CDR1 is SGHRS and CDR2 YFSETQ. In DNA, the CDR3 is TGCGCCAGCAGCTTGGGGACTAGCGTTGTCTACGAGCAGTACTTC. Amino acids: CASSLGTSVVYEQYF.

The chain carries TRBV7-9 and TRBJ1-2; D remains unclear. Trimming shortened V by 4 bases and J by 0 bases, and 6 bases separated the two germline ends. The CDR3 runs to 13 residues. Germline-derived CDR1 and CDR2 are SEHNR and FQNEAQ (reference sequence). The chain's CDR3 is CASSWEANYGYTF. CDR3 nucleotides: TGTGCCAGCAGCTGGGAAGCTAACTATGGCTACACCTTC.

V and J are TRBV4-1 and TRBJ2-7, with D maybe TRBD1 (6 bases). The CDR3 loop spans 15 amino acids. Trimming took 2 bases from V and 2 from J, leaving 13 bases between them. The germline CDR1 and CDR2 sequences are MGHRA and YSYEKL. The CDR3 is CASSQTLRGTYEQYF. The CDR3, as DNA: TGCGCCAGCAGCCAAACATTGAGGGGGACCTACGAGCAGTACTTC.

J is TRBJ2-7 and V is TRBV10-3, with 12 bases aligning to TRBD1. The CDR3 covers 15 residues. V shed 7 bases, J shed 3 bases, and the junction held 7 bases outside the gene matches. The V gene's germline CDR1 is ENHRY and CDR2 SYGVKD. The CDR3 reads CAITMGQGAFYEQYF. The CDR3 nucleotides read TGTGCCATCACCATGGGACAGGGGGCTTTCTACGAGCAGTACTTC.

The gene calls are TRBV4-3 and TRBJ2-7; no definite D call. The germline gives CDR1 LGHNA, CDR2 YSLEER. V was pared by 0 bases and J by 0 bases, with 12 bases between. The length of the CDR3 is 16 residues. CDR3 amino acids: CASSQELGTISYEQYF. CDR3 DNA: TGCGCCAGCAGCCAAGAATTAGGCACTATCTCCTACGAGCAGTACTTC.

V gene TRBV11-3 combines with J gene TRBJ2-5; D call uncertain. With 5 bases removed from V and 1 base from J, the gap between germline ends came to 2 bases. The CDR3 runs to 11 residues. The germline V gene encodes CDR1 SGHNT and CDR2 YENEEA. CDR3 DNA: TGTGCCAGCAGCGTCCAAGAGACCCAGTACTTC. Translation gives CASSVQETQYF.

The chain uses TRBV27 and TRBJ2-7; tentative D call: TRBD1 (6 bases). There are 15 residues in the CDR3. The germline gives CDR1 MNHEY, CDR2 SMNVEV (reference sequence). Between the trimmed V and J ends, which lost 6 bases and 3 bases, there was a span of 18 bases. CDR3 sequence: CASSPTGPSGYEQYF. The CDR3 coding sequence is TGTGCCAGCAGCCCGACAGGACCGTCGGGCTACGAGCAGTACTTC.

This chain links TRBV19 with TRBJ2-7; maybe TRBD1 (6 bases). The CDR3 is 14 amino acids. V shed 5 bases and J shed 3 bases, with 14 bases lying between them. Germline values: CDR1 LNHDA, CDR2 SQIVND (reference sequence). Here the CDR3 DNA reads TGTGCCAGTAGTCCCGGGACATTTTTCTACGAGCAGTACTTC. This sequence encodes CASSPGTFFYEQYF.

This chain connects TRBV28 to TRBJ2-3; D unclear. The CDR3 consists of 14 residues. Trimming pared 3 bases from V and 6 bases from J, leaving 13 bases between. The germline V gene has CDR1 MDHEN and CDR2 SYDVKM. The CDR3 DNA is TGTGCCAGCAGTTTCGGGCCCAATGCTGATACGCAGTATTTT. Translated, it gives CASSFGPNADTQYF.

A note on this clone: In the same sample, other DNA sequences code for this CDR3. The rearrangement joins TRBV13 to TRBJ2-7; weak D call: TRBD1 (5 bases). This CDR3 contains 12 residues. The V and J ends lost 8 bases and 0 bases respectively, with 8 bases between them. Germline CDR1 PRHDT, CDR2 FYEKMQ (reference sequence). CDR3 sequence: CASGDSSYEQYF. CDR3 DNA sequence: TGTGCCAGCGGCGACAGCTCCTACGAGCAGTACTTC.

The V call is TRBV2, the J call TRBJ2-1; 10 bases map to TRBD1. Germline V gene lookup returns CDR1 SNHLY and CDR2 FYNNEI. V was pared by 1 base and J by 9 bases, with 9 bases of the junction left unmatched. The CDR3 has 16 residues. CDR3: CASSEVEGTGVREQFF. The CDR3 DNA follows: TGTGCCAGCAGTGAAGTTGAAGGGACAGGGGTCCGTGAGCAGTTCTTC.

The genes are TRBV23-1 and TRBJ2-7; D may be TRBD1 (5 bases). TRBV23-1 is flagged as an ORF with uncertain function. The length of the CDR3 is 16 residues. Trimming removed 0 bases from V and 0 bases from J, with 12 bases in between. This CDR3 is CASSQSAGHCSYEQYF. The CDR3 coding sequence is TGCGCCAGCAGTCAATCGGCAGGACATTGCTCCTACGAGCAGTACTTC.

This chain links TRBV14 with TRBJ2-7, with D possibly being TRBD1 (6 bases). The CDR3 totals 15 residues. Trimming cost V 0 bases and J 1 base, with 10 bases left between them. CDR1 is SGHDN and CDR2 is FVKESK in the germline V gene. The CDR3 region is CASSQDRGHSYEQYF. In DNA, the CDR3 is TGTGCCAGCAGCCAAGATAGGGGACATTCCTACGAGCAGTACTTC.

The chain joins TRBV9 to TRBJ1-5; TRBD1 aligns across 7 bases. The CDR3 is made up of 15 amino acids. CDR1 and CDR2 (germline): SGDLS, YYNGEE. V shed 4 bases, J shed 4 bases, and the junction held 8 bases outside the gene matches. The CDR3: CASSPTGEANQPQHF. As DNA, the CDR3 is TGTGCCAGCAGCCCCACAGGGGAAGCGAATCAGCCCCAGCATTTT.

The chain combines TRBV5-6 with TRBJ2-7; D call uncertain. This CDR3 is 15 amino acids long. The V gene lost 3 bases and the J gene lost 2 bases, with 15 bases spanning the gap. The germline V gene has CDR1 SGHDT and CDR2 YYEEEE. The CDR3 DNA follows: TGTGCCAGCAGCTCGACCCTACGAGAGACCTACGAGCAGTACTTC. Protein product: CASSSTLRETYEQYF.

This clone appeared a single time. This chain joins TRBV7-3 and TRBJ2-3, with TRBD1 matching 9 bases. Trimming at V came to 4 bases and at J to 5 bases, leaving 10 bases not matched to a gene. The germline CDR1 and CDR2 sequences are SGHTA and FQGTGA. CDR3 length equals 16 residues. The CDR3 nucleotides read TGTGCCAGCAGCTCTATTCCCGGACAGGGGAAAGATACGCAGTATTTT. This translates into CASSSIPGQGKDTQYF.

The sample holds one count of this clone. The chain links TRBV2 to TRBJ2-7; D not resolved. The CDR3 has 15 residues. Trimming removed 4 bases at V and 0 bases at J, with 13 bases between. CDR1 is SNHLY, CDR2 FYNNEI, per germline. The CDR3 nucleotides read TGTGCCAGCAGTGTTATCGCTACCAACTCCTACGAGCAGTACTTC. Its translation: CASSVIATNSYEQYF.

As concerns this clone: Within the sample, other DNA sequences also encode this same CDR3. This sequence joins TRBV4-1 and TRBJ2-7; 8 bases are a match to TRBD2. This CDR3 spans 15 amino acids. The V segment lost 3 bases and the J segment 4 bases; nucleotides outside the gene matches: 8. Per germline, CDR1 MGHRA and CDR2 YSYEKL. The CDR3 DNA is TGCGCCAGCAGCCACCGCTTAGCGGGAACTTACGAGCAGTACTTC. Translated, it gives CASSHRLAGTYEQYF.

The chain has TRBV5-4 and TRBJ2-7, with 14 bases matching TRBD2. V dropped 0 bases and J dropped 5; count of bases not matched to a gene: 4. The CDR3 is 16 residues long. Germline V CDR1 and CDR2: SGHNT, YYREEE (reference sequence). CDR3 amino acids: CASSLGLAGGPDEQYF. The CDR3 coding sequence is TGTGCCAGCAGCTTGGGACTAGCGGGGGGGCCCGACGAGCAGTACTTC.

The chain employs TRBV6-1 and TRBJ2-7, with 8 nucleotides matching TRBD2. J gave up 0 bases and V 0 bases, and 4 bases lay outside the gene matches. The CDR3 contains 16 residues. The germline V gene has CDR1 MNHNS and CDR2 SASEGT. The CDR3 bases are TGTGCCAGCAGTGAAGCGCGGGAGGACAGCTCCTACGAGCAGTACTTC. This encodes CASSEAREDSSYEQYF.

As DNA, the CDR3 is TGCGCCAGCAGGGACGACGGACGGACCTATGGCTACACCTTC. Translation gives CASRDDGRTYGYTF. V gene TRBV10-2 combines with J gene TRBJ1-2, with D uncertain. This CDR3 spans 14 amino acids. Between the trimmed V and J ends, which lost 6 bases and 4 bases, there was a span of 15 bases. CDR1 and CDR2 (germline): WSHSY, SAAADI.